One T cell receptor beta chain is described in this entry. What it recognizes is unknown. This sample stems from a study of T cell responses to AZD1222 COVID-19 vaccine. Study results and limitations: The number of AZD1222 recipients seropositive at baseline was only six.

V dropped 4 bases and J dropped 10; count of bases not matched to a gene: 16. Germline CDR1 reads ENHRY; CDR2 reads SYGVKD. The CDR3 sequence is 17 residues long. The table came from immunoSEQ multiplex PCR; TCRdb's copy has only in-frame clones and leaves some out. The data contain more than 85,000 clones, around 89% of them seen just once; the ten biggest clones take up about 2.5%. This receptor was identified in an adult in good health. The material sequenced was peripheral blood, taken on day 0 of AZD1222 vaccination. The chain links TRBV10-3 to TRBJ2-1; 10 positions match TRBD1. Here the CDR3 reads CAISAPGQGPSLAEQFF. Here the CDR3 DNA reads TGTGCCATCAGTGCACCGGGACAGGGGCCCTCCTTGGCCGAGCAGTTCTTC.